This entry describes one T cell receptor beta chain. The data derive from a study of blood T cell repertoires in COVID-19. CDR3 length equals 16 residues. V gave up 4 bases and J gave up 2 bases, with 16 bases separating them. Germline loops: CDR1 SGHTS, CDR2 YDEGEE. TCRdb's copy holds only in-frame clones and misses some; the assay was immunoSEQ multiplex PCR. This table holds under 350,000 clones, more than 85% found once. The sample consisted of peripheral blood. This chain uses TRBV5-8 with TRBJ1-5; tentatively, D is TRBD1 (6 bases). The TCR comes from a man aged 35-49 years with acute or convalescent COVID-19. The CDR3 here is CASSLGGRIRNQPQHF. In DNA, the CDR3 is TGTGCCAGCAGCCTGGGGGGCCGGATTCGCAATCAGCCCCAGCATTTT.